The clone carrying this T cell receptor (beta chain) was detected ten times or more. Genomic DNA was employed as the template in profiling TCR beta VDJ and CDR3. TCRdb reanalysed the reads using MiXCR and keeps one entry per CDR3 protein. Of 450,000 to 600,000 distinct CDR3 sequences in the sample, less than 35% are singletons; the top ten hold roughly 0.8%. This specimen belongs to a study of CD8+CD57+ T cells in acquired aplastic anemia. Looking at the study overall: Sorted CD4+ and CD8+ cells yielded DNA averaging around 3.2 ug.

Patients chosen for sequencing had CD8+CD57+ cells that had expanded, as shown by flow cytometry. V lost 8 bases and J lost 6, with 14 bases in between. The length of the CDR3 is 13 residues. Per germline, CDR1 SEHNR and CDR2 FQNEAQ (reference sequence). Sequenced: sorted CD4+, CD8+, or CD8+CD57+ T cells (not recorded which) from PBMCs. This TCR derives from a human donor with aplastic anemia. The chain combines TRBV7-9 with TRBJ2-1; tentative D call: TRBD1 (5 bases). The CDR3 nucleotides are TGTGCCAGCGGCGACAGCGCTATCAATGAGCAGTTCTTC. Its protein is CASGDSAINEQFF.